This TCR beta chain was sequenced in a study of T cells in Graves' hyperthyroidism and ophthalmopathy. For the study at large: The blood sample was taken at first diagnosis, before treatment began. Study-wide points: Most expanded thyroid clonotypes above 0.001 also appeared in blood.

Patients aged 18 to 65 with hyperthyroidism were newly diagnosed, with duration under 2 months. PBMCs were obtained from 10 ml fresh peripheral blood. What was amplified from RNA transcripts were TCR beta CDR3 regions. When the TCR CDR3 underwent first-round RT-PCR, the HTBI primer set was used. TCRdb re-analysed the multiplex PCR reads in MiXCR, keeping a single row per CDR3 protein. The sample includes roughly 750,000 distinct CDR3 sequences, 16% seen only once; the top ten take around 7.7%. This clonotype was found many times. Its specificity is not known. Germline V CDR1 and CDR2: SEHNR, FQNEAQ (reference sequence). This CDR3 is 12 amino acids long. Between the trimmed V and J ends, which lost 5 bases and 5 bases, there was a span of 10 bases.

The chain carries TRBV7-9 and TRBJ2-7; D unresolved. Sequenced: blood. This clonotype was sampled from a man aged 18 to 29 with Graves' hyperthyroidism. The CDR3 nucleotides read TGTGCCAGCAGCCTCGGACGCGACGAGCAGTACTTC. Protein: CASSLGRDEQYF.